This is a list of T cell receptor beta chains from one sample in a study of T cell responses to AZD1222 COVID-19 vaccine. The protocol was immunoSEQ multiplex PCR, while the TCRdb copy is restricted to in-frame clones and leaves out a portion. The sample shows about 140,000 clones, more than 80% of them seen only once. Material: peripheral blood, obtained on day 0 of AZD1222 vaccination. Source of these receptors: an adult in good health. Each CDR3 is given with its conserved first and last residue. D genes are given only for firm matches. Rows may omit the clone size; those that give it use once, few, many or a size class.

size,J,V,length,D,CDR3,DNA
once,TRBJ1-1,TRBV11-3,13,-,CASSLGAGTEAFF,TGTGCCAGCAGCTTAGGGGCGGGCACTGAAGCTTTCTTT
-,TRBJ1-2,TRBV28,13,TRBD1,CASSWDRAFGYTF,TGTGCCAGCAGTTGGGACAGGGCGTTTGGCTACACCTTC
-,TRBJ2-1,TRBV2,11,-,CASTGYNEQFF,TGTGCCAGCACTGGTTACAATGAGCAGTTCTTC
-,TRBJ1-3,TRBV21-1,19,-,CASSPQDRGSFRTGNTIYF,TGTGCCAGCAGCCCTCAAGACAGGGGATCATTTCGTACTGGAAACACCATATATTTT
-,TRBJ2-1,TRBV19,16,TRBD1,CASSIGGQPRWDEQFF,TGTGCCAGTAGTATAGGGGGACAGCCAAGGTGGGATGAGCAGTTCTTC
few,TRBJ1-4,TRBV4-2,15,TRBD1,CASSQARGSAEKLFF,TGTGCCAGCAGCCAAGCCAGGGGGTCGGCTGAAAAACTGTTTTTT
-,TRBJ2-2,TRBV7-8,15,-,CASSLVQGDTGELFF,TGTGCCAGCAGCTTAGTACAGGGAGACACCGGGGAGCTGTTTTTT
-,TRBJ1-5,TRBV12-3/TRBV12-4,12,-,CASSRGGQPQHF,TGTGCCAGCAGCCGGGGGGGCCAGCCCCAGCATTTT
-,TRBJ1-5,TRBV6-1,14,-,CASSESGRNQPQHF,TGTGCCAGCAGTGAAAGTGGGCGGAATCAGCCCCAGCATTTT
-,TRBJ2-1,TRBV11-1,14,-,CASRTPESVGEQFF,TGTGCCAGCAGGACTCCTGAGTCGGTCGGTGAGCAGTTCTTC
-,TRBJ1-5,TRBV9,13,-,CASSANGNPPQHF,TGTGCCAGCAGCGCGAACGGAAATCCGCCCCAGCATTTT
-,TRBJ1-5,TRBV10-3,14,-,CAISEGGSNQPQHF,TGTGCCATCAGTGAGGGAGGGAGCAATCAGCCCCAGCATTTT
-,TRBJ1-2,TRBV2,14,TRBD1,CASSATGQFYGYTF,TGTGCCAGCAGTGCAACGGGACAGTTCTATGGCTACACCTTC
once,TRBJ1-2,TRBV5-1,15,-,CASRMQPSLIYGYTF,TGCGCCAGCAGAATGCAGCCTTCTCTAATTTATGGCTACACCTTC
-,TRBJ2-7,TRBV10-3,15,-,CAISDPAGTGYEQYF,TGTGCCATCAGTGACCCGGCCGGGACTGGATACGAGCAGTACTTC
few,TRBJ2-3,TRBV19,13,-,CASSLRDTDTQYF,TGTGCCAGTAGTTTACGTGACACAGATACGCAGTATTTT
-,TRBJ2-1,TRBV4-1,14,-,CASSQGRVVNEQFF,TGCGCCAGCAGCCAAGGGCGCGTGGTCAATGAGCAGTTCTTC
-,TRBJ1-2,TRBV10-3,13,-,CAISERTWDGYTF,TGTGCCATCAGTGAACGGACTTGGGATGGCTACACCTTC
-,TRBJ2-3,TRBV27,16,TRBD1,CASSLSTGGWTDTQYF,TGTGCCAGCAGTTTATCGACAGGGGGCTGGACAGATACGCAGTATTTT
-,TRBJ1-1,TRBV29-1,14,-,CSVSRTVRNTEAFF,TGCAGCGTTAGTCGGACAGTAAGGAACACTGAAGCTTTCTTT
-,TRBJ2-7,TRBV27,16,TRBD2,CASSRGTSGFSYEQYF,TGTGCCAGCAGCCGCGGGACTAGCGGGTTCTCCTACGAGCAGTACTTC